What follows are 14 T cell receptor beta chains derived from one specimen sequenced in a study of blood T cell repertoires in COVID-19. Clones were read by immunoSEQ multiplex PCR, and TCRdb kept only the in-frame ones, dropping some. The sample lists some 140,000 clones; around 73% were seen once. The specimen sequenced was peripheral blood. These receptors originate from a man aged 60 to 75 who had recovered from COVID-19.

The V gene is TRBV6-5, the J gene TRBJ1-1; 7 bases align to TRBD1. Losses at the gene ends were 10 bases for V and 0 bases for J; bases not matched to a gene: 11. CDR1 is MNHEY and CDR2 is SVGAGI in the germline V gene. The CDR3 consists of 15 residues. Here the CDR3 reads CATHRQGSLNTEAFF. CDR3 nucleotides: TGTGCCACTCACCGACAGGGTTCTTTGAACACTGAAGCTTTCTTT.

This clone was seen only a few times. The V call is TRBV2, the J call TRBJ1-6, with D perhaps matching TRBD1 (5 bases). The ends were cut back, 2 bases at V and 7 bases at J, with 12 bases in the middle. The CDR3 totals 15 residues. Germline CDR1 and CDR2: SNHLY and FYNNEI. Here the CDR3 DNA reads TGTGCCAGCAGTGAAAATCGGCCAGGGAATTCACCCCTCCACTTT. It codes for CASSENRPGNSPLHF.

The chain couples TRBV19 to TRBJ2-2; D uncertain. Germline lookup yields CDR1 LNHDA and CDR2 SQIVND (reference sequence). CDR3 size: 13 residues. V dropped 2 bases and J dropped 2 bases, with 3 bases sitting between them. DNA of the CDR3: TGTGCCAGTAGTATACTAAACACCGGGGAGCTGTTTTTT. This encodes CASSILNTGELFF. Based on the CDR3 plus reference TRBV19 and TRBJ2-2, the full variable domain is DGGITQSPKYLFRKEGQNVTLSCEQNLNHDAMYWYRQDPGQGLRLIYYSQIVNDFQKGDIAEGYSVSREKKESFPLTVTSAQKNPTAFYLCASSILNTGELFFGEGSRLTVL.

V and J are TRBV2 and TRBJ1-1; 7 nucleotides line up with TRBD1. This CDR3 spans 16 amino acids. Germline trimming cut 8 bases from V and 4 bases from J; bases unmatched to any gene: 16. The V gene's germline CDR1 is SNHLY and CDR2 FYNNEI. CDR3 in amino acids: CASGSHRGVVPTEAFF. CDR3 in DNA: TGTGCCAGCGGTAGCCACAGGGGAGTAGTGCCCACTGAAGCTTTCTTT.

In DNA form, the CDR3 reads TGTGCCAGCAGTGAAGCTCGACAGTACGAGCAGTACTTC. Translated: CASSEARQYEQYF. The chain joins TRBV6-1 to TRBJ2-7, with D perhaps matching TRBD1 (5 bases). Germline CDR1 reads MNHNS; CDR2 reads SASEGT. V lost 0 bases and J lost 4, with 7 bases in between. The CDR3 runs to 13 residues.

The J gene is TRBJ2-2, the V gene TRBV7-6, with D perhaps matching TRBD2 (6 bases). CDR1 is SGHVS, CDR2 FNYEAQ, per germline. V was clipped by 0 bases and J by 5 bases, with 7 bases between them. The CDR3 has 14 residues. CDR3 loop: CASSLAGGTGELFF. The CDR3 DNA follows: TGTGCCAGCAGCTTAGCGGGGGGAACCGGGGAGCTGTTTTTT.

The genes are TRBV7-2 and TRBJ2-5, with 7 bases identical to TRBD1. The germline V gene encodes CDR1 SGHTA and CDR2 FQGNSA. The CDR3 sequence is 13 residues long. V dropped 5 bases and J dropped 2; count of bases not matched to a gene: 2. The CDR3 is CASSKDRQETQYF. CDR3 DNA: TGTGCCAGCAGCAAGGACAGGCAAGAGACCCAGTACTTC.

The CDR3 loop reads CASSPRAGELFF. The CDR3 nucleotides read TGTGCCAGCTCACCTAGAGCCGGGGAGCTGTTTTTT. The chain couples TRBV18 to TRBJ2-2; D gene unclear. Trimming stripped 3 bases from V and 6 bases from J, with 5 bases between. Germline lookup yields CDR1 KGHSH and CDR2 LQKENI. The CDR3 totals 12 residues.

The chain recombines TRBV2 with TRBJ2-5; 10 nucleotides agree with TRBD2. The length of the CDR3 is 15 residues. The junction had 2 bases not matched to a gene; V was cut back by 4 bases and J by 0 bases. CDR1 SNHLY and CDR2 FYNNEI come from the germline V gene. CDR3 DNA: TGTGCCAGCAGTGTACTAGCGGGATACCAAGAGACCCAGTACTTC. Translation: CASSVLAGYQETQYF.

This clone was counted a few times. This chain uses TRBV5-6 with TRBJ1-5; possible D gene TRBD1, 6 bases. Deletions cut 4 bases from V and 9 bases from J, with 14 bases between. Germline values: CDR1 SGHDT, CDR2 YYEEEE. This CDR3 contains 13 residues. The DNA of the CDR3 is TGTGCCAGCAGCCGTAGGACAGTTCGGCCCCAGCATTTT. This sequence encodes CASSRRTVRPQHF.

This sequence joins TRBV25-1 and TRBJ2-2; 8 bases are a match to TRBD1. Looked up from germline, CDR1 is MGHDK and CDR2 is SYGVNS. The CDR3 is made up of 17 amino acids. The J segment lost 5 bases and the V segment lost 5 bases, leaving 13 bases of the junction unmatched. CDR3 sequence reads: CASSPTTGQGKTGELFF. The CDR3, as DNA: TGTGCCAGCAGTCCTACTACTGGACAGGGTAAAACCGGGGAGCTGTTTTTT.

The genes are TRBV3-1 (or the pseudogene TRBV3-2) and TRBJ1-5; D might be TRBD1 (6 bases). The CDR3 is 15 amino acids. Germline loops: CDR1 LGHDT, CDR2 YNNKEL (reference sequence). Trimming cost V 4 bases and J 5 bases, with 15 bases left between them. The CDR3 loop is CASSLTGHSDQPQHF. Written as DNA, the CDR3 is TGTGCCAGCAGCCTTACAGGGCACTCCGATCAGCCCCAGCATTTT.

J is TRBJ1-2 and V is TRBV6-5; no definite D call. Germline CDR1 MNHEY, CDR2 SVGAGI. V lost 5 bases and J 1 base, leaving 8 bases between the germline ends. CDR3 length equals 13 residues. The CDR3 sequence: CASSPDNNYGYTF. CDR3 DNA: TGTGCCAGCAGTCCTGACAATAACTATGGCTACACCTTC.

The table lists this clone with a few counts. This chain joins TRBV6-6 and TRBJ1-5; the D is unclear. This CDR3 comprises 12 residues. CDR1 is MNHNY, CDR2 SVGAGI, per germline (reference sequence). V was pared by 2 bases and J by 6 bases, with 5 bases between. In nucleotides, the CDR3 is TGTGCCAGCAGTTACGGCGGTCAGCCCCAGCATTTT. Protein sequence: CASSYGGQPQHF.